The source of this T cell receptor (beta chain) is a study of CDR3 diversity in severe acne. TCRdb fed the PCR reads into MiXCR, producing one record per CDR3 protein. The table includes roughly 100,000 distinct CDR3 sequences, 51% detected once. This clonotype was observed at least ten times. V lost 1 base, J lost 5 bases, and 9 bases lay in between. Germline-derived CDR1 and CDR2 are LNHNV and YYDKDF (reference sequence). This CDR3 comprises 13 residues. The clonotype comes from a male donor with acne. Specimen: blood. This chain uses TRBV15 with TRBJ2-7; D gene unclear. The CDR3 DNA is TGTGCCACCAGCAGAGGAGGTATCGACGAGCAGTACTTC. Its protein product is CATSRGGIDEQYF. Using reference TRBV15 and TRBJ2-7 for the parts outside the CDR3, the full variable domain is DAMVIQNPRYQVTQFGKPVTLSCSQTLNHNVMYWYQQKSSQAPKLLFHYYDKDFNNEADTPDNFQSRRPNTSFCFLDIRSPGLGDTAMYLCATSRGGIDEQYFGPGTRLTVT.